The clone carrying this T cell receptor beta chain was seen at least ten times. The V and J ends lost 7 bases and 5 bases respectively, with 21 bases between them. The CDR3 is 15 amino acids. Germline V lookup: CDR1 SGDLS, CDR2 YYNGEE. The sample comes from a study of T-cell reconstitution after alpha-beta-depleted transplantation in children. Construction of the TCRbeta library involved unique molecular identifiers. TCRdb analysed the PCR reads with MiXCR anew, one entry per CDR3 protein. The sample carries approximately 340,000 distinct CDR3 sequences, about a tenth recorded once. This chain connects TRBV9 to TRBJ2-5; tentatively, D is TRBD2 (6 bases). Sequencing was performed on PBMCs from the stem cell graft donor, taken from the stem cell graft. The clonotype was recovered from a human donor who donated a stem cell graft to a child with acute lymphoblastic leukemia. The CDR3 spells CASAGPKEARETQYF. The CDR3 DNA sequence: TGTGCCAGCGCGGGGCCCAAGGAGGCCCGTGAGACCCAGTACTTC.